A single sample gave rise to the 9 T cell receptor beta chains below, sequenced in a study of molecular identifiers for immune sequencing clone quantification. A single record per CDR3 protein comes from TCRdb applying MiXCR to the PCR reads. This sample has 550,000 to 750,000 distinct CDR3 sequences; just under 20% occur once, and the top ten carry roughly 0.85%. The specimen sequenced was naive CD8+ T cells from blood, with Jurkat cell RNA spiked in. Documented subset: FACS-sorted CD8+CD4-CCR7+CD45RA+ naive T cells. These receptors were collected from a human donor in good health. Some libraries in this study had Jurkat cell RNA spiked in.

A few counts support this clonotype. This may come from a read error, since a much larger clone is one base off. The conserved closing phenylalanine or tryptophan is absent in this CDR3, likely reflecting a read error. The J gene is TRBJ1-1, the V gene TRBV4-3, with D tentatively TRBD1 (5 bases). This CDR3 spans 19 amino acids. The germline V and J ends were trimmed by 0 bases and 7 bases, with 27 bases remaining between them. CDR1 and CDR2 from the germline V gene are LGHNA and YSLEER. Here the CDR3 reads CASSQDKGLWGTGGSEAFL. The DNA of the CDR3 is TGCGCCAGCAGCCAAGATAAAGGTCTTTGGGGTACCGGGGGGAGTGAAGCTTTCCTT.

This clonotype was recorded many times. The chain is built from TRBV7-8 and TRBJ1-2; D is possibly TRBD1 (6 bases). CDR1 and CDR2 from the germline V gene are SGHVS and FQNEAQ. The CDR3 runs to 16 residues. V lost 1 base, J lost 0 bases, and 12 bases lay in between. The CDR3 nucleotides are TGTGCCAGCAGCTTAGGCGCCGGGACACCTAACTATGGCTACACCTTC. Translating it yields CASSLGAGTPNYGYTF.

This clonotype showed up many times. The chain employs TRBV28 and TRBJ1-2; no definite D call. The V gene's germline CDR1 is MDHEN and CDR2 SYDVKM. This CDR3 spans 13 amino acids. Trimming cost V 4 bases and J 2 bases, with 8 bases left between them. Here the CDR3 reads CASSSTSNYGYTF. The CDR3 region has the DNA TGTGCCAGCAGTTCGACATCGAACTATGGCTACACCTTC.

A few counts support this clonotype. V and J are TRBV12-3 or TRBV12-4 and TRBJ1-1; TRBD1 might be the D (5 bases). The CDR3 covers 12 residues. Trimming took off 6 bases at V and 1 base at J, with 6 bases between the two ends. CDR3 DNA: TGTGCCAGCAGGGACACGAACACTGAAGCTTTCTTT. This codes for CASRDTNTEAFF.

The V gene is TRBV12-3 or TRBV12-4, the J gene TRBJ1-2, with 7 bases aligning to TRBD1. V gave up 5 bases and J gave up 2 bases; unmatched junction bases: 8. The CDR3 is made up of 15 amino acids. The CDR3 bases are TGTGCCAGCAGTCTCTCCGGGACAGCAAACTATGGCTACACCTTC. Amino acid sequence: CASSLSGTANYGYTF.

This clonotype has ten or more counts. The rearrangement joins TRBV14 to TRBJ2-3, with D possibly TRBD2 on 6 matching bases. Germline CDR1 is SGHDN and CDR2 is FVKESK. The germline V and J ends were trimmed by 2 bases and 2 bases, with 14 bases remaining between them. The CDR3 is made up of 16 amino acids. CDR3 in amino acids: CASSQRIRETTDTQYF. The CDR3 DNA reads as TGTGCCAGCAGCCAAAGGATACGGGAGACCACAGATACGCAGTATTTT.

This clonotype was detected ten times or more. The CDR3 nucleotides read TGTGCCAGCAGTTTTGGGGGATTGGAGCCCCAGCATTTT. As protein: CASSFGGLEPQHF. This chain links TRBV12-3 or TRBV12-4 with TRBJ1-5; maybe TRBD1 (5 bases). This CDR3 has 13 amino acids. Between the trimmed V and J ends, which lost 3 bases and 8 bases, there was a span of 11 bases.

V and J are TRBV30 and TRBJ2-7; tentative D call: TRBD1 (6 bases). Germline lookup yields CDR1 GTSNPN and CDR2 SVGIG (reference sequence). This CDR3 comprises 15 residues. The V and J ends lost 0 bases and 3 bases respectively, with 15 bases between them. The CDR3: CAWSVRRTDFYEQYF. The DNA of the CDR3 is TGTGCCTGGAGTGTACGGAGGACAGACTTCTACGAGCAGTACTTC.

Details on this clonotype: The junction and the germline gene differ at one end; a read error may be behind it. The CDR3 region is CASGLAVSYNEQFF. The CDR3, as DNA: TGCGCCAGCGGCTTAGCGGTTTCCTACAATGAGCAGTTCTTC. V gene TRBV5-1 combines with J gene TRBJ2-1, with D possibly being TRBD2 (6 bases). There are 14 residues in the CDR3. The V gene's germline CDR1 is SGHRS and CDR2 YFSETQ.